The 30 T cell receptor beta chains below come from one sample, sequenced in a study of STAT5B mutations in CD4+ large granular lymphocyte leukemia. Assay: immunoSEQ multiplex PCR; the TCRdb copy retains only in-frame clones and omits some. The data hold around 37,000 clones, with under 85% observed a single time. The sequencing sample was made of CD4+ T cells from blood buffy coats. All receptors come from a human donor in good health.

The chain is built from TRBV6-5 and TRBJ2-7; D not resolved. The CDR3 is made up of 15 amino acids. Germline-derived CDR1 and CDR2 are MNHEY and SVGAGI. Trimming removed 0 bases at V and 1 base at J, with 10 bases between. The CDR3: CASSYSNVYSYEQYF. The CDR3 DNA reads TGTGCCAGCAGTTACTCGAACGTATATTCCTACGAGCAGTACTTC.

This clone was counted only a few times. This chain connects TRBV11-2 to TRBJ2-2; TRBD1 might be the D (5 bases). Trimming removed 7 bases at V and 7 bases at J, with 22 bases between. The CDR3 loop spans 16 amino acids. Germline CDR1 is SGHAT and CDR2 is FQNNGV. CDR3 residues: CASTLMSQGSFGELFF. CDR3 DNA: TGTGCCAGCACCCTCATGTCTCAGGGCTCATTCGGGGAGCTGTTTTTT.

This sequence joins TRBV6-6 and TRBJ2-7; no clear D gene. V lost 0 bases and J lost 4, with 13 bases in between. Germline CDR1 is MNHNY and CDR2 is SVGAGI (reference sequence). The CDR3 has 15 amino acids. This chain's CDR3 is CASSYSMQGRYEQYF. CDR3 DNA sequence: TGTGCCAGCAGTTACTCGATGCAAGGTAGGTACGAGCAGTACTTC.

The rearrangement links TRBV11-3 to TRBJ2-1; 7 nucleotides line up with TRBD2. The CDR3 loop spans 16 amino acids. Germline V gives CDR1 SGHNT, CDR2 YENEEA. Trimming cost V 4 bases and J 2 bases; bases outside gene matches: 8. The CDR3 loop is CASSSSPSGAYNEQFF. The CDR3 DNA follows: TGTGCCAGCAGCTCATCGCCTAGCGGAGCCTACAATGAGCAGTTCTTC.

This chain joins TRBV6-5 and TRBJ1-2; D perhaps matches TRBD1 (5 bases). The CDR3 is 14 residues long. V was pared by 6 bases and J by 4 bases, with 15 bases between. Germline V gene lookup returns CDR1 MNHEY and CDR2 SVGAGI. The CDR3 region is CASSEGSYLYGYTF. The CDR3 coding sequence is TGTGCCAGCAGCGAGGGGAGCTACCTCTATGGCTACACCTTC.

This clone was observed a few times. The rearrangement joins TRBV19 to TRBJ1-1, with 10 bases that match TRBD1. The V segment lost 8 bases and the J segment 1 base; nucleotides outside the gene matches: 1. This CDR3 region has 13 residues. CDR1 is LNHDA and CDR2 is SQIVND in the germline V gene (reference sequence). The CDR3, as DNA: TGTGCCAGTGGGACAGGGGAGAACACTGAAGCTTTCTTT. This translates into CASGTGENTEAFF. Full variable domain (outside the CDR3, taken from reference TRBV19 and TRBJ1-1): DGGITQSPKYLFRKEGQNVTLSCEQNLNHDAMYWYRQDPGQGLRLIYYSQIVNDFQKGDIAEGYSVSREKKESFPLTVTSAQKNPTAFYLCASGTGENTEAFFGQGTRLTVV.

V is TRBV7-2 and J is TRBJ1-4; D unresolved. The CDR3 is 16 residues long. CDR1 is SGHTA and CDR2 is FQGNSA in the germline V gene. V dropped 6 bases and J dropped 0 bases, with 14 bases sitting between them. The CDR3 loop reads CASSLFGVATNEKLFF. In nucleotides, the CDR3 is TGTGCCAGCAGTCTTTTTGGGGTTGCAACTAATGAAAAACTGTTTTTT.

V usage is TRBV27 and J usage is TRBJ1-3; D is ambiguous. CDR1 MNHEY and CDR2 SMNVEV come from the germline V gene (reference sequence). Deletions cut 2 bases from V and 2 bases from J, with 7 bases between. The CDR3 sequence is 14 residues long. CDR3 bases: TGTGCCAGCAGTTTAACAGAAGCTGGAAACACCATATATTTT. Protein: CASSLTEAGNTIYF.

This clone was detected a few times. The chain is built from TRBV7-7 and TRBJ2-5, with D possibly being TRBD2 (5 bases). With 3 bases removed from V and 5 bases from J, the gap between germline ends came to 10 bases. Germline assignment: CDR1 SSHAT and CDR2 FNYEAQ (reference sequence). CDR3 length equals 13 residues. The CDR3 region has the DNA TGTGCCAGCAGCTTTGGAGGTTTGGAGACCCAGTACTTC. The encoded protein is CASSFGGLETQYF.

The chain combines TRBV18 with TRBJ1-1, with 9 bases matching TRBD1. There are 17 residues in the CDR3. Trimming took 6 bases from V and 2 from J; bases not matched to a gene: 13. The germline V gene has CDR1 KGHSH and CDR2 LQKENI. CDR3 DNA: TGTGCCAGCTCGCGGGACAGGGACCCCCCCATTAACACTGAAGCTTTCTTT. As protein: CASSRDRDPPINTEAFF.

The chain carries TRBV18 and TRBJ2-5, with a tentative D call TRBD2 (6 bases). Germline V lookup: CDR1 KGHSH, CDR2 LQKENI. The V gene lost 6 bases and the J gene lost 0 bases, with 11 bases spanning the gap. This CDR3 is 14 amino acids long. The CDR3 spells CASSALANQETQYF. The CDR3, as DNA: TGTGCCAGCTCCGCCCTAGCGAACCAAGAGACCCAGTACTTC.

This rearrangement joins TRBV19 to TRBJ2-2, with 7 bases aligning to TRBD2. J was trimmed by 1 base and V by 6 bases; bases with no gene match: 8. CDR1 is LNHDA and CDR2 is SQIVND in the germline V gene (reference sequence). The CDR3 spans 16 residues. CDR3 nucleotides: TGTGCCAGTAGGGGTTTGGCGGGGGAGAACACCGGGGAGCTGTTTTTT. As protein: CASRGLAGENTGELFF. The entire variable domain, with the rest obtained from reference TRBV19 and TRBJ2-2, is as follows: DGGITQSPKYLFRKEGQNVTLSCEQNLNHDAMYWYRQDPGQGLRLIYYSQIVNDFQKGDIAEGYSVSREKKESFPLTVTSAQKNPTAFYLCASRGLAGENTGELFFGEGSRLTVL.

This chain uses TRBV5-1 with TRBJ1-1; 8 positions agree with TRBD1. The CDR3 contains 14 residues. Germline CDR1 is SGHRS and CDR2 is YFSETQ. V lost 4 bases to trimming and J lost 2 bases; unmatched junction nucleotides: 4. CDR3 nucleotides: TGCGCCAGCAGCGAGGGACAGGCTAACACTGAAGCTTTCTTT. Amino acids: CASSEGQANTEAFF.

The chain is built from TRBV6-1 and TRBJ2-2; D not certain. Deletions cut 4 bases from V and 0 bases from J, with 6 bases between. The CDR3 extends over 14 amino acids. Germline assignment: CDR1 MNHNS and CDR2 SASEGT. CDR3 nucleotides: TGTGCCAGCAGTGCGCTGACGAACACCGGGGAGCTGTTTTTT. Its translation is CASSALTNTGELFF.

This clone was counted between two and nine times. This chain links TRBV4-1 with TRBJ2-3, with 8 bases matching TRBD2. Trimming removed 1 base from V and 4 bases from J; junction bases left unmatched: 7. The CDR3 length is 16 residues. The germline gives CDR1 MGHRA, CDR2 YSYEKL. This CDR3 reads CASSQGTGGPSDTQYF. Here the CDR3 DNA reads TGCGCCAGCAGCCAAGGGACGGGGGGGCCTTCAGATACGCAGTATTTT.

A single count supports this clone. The CDR3 nucleotides are TGTTTCGTCGGGGGGGCTTACTACGAGCAGTACTTC. It specifies CFVGGAYYEQYF. The rearrangement links TRBV30 to TRBJ2-7, with 8 bases lining up with TRBD2. This CDR3 spans 12 amino acids. Germline values: CDR1 GTSNPN, CDR2 SVGIG (reference sequence).

The CDR3 DNA reads as TGTGCCAGCAGCCGAACTAGCGGGGGGCACCAAGAGACCCAGTACTTC. It yields the protein CASSRTSGGHQETQYF. V gene TRBV7-8 combines with J gene TRBJ2-5; the match to TRBD2 covers 12 bases. CDR3 length: 16 amino acids. CDR1 and CDR2 from the germline V gene are SGHVS and FQNEAQ. After removal of 5 bases from V and 0 bases from J, the junction contained 4 bases not matched to a gene. The variable domain in full, completed from reference TRBV7-8 and TRBJ2-5, reads GAGVSQSPRYKVAKRGQDVALRCDPISGHVSLFWYQQALGQGPEFLTYFQNEAQLDKSGLPSDRFFAERPEGSVSTLKIQRTQQEDSAVYLCASSRTSGGHQETQYFGPGTRLLVL.

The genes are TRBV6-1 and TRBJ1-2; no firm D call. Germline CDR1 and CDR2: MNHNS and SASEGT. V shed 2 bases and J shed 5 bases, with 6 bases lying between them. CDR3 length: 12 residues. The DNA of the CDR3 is TGTGCCAGCAGTGAAACGCGATATGGCTACACCTTC. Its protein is CASSETRYGYTF.

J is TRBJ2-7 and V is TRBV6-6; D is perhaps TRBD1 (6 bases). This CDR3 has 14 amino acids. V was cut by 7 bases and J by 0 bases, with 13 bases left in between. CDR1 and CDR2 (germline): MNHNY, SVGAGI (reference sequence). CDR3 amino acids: CASTTTGSSYEQYF. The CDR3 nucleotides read TGTGCCAGCACTACGACAGGTTCCTCCTACGAGCAGTACTTC.

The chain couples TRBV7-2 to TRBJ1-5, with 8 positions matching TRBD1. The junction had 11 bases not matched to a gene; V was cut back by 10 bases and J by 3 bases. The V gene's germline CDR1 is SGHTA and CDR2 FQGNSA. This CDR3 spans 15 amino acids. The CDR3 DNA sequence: TGTGCCACGACGCCGACAGGGGCGATCAATCAGCCCCAGCATTTT. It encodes CATTPTGAINQPQHF.

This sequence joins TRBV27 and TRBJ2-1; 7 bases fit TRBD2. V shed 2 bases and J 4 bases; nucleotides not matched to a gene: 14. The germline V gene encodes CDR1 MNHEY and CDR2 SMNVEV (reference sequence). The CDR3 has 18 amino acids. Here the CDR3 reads CASSLPPAGRELYNEQFF. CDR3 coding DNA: TGTGCCAGCAGTTTACCGCCCGCCGGGCGGGAGCTTTACAATGAGCAGTTCTTC.

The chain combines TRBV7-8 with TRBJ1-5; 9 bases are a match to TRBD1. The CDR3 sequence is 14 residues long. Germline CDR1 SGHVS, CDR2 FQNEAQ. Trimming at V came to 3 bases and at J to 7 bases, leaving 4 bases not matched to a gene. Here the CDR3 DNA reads TGTGCCAGCAGCTTGGACAGGGGAGGCCAGCCCCAGCATTTT. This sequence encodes CASSLDRGGQPQHF.

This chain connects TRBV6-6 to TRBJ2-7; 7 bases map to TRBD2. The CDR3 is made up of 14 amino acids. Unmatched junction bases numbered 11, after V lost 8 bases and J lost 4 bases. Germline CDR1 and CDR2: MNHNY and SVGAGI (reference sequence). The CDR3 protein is CASVYAGARYEQYF. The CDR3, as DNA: TGTGCCAGCGTCTATGCGGGAGCAAGGTACGAGCAGTACTTC.

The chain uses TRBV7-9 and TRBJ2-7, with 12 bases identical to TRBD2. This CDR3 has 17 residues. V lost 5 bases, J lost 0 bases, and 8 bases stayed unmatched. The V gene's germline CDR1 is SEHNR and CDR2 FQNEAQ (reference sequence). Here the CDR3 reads CASSLGTSGLSSYEQYF. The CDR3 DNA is TGTGCCAGCAGCCTCGGGACTAGCGGGCTGAGCTCCTACGAGCAGTACTTC.

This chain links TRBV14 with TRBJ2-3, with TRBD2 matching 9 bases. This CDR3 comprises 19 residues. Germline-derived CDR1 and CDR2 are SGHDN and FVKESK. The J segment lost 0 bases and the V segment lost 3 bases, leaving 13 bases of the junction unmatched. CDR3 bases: TGTGCCAGCAGCCAGGTCCCCGGGACTAGCCTCACTAGCACAGATACGCAGTATTTT. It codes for CASSQVPGTSLTSTDTQYF.

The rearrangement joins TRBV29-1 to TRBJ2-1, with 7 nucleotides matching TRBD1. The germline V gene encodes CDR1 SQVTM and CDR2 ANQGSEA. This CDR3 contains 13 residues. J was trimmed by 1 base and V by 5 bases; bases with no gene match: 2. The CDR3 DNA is TGCAGCGTTCAGACAGGGTCCTACAATGAGCAGTTCTTC. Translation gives CSVQTGSYNEQFF.

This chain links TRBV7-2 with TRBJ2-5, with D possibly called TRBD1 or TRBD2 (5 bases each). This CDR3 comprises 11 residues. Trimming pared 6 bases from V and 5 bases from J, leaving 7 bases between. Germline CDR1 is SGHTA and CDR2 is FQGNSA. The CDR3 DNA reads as TGTGCCAGCAGGGGGGAGGAGACCCAGTACTTC. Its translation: CASRGEETQYF.

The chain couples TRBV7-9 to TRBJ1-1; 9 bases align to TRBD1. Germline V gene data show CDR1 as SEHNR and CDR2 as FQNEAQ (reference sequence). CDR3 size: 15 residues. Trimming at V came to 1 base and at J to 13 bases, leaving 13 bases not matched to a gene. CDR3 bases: TGTGCCAGCAGCTTAGAGGGTGGGGGACAGGGAGGAGTTTTCTTT. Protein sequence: CASSLEGGGQGGVFF.

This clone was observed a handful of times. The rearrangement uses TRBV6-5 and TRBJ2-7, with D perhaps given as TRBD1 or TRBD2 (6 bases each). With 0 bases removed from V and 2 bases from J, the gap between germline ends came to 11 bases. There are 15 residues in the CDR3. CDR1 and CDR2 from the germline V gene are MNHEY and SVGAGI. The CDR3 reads CASSYSWGAPYEQYF. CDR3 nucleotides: TGTGCCAGCAGTTACTCATGGGGGGCCCCCTACGAGCAGTACTTC.

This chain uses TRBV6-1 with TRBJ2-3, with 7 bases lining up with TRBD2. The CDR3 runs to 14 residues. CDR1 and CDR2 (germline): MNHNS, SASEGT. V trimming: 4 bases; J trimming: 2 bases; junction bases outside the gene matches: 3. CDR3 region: CASSVSGYTDTQYF. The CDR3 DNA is TGTGCCAGCAGTGTTAGCGGGTACACAGATACGCAGTATTTT.